This record looks at one T cell receptor (beta chain) sequence and its context. The antigen remains undetermined. This entry is derived from a study of T cell responses to AZD1222 COVID-19 vaccine. Researchers grouped second doses given at about 4 or about 12 weeks into one pool. Study outcomes and limitations: White British donors predominated, females outnumbered males, and clonal diversity was possibly underestimated. Repertoires in all cases were sampled only once the peak T cell response had passed. At baseline, seropositivity was found in only 5 to 7 AZD1222 recipients.

Trimming shortened V by 6 bases and J by 3 bases, and 10 bases separated the two germline ends. The CDR3 runs 13 residues. Here immunoSEQ multiplex PCR was the method, and the copy in TCRdb shows in-frame clones only, minus some. Counted here are some 190,000 clones, approximately 89% occurring once; the ten biggest clones make up 1.5% to 2%. This TCR was recovered from an adult who received the AZD1222 COVID-19 vaccine. The V and J genes are TRBV12-3 or TRBV12-4 and TRBJ2-3; D is perhaps TRBD2 (6 bases). The sample here was peripheral blood, taken 28 days after the second AZD1222 dose. CDR3 residues: CASRGTGTDTQYF. CDR3 nucleotides: TGTGCCAGCAGGGGGACTGGGACAGATACGCAGTATTTT.